This T cell receptor beta chain originates from a study of T cells in Graves' hyperthyroidism and ophthalmopathy. Study-level background: The authors collected peripheral blood at initial diagnosis, before any treatment. Findings and caveats of the study: The model forecast ophthalmopathy, anticipating it by a median roughly 6.3 months before onset.

The patients, who ranged from 18 to 65 in age, presented with newly diagnosed hyperthyroidism lasting under 2 months. For the diagnoses, clinical symptoms, serum thyroxine and TRAb, thyroid ultrasound and orbital computed tomography were used. This clonotype was counted a few times. What it binds is not known. Researchers took RNA transcripts and amplified the TCR beta CDR3 regions from them. The TCR CDR3 was amplified in a first-round RT-PCR using the HTBI primer set. MiXCR, applied by TCRdb to the multiplex PCR reads, yields one record per CDR3 protein. The sample consists of 300,000 to 450,000 distinct CDR3 sequences, 20% to 25% of them appearing once. The receptor comes from a man aged 45-65 years with Graves' hyperthyroidism. Sequenced: blood.

The CDR3: CASSLGTGGYTEAFF. In nucleotides, the CDR3 is TGTGCCAGCAGTTTAGGGACAGGGGGTTACACTGAAGCTTTCTTT. V and J are TRBV12-3 or TRBV12-4 and TRBJ1-1; 10 nucleotides agree with TRBD1. Trimming cost V 1 base and J 3 bases; bases outside gene matches: 2. The CDR3 spans 15 residues.